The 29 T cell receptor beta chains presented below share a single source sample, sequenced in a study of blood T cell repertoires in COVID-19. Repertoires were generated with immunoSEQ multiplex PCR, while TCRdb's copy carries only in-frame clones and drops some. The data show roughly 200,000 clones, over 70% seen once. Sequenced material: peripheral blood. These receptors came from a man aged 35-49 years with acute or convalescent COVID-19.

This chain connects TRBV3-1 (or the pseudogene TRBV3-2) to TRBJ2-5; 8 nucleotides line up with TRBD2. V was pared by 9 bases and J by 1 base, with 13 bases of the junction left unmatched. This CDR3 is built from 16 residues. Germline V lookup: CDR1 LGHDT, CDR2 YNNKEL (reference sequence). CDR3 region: CASQSGAGGIQETQYF. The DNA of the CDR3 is TGTGCCAGTCAAAGTGGGGCGGGAGGTATCCAAGAGACCCAGTACTTC.

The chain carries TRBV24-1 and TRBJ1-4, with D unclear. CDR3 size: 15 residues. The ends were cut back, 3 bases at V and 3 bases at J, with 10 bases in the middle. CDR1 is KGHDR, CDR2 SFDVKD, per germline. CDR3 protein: CATSDSYRPNEKLFF. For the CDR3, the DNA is TGTGCCACCAGTGATAGTTACAGACCTAATGAAAAACTGTTTTTT.

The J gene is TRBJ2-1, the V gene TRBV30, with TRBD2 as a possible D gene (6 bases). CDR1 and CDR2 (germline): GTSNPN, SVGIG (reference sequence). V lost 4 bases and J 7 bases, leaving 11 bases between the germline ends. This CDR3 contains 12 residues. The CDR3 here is CAWTGGRNEQFF. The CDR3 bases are TGTGCCTGGACAGGAGGGAGAAATGAGCAGTTCTTC.

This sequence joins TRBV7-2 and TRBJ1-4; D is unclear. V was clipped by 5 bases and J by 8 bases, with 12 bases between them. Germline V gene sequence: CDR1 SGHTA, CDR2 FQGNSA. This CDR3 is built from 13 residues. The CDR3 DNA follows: TGTGCCAGCAGCCCCGTAGCTCTGGAAAAACTGTTTTTT. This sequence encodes CASSPVALEKLFF. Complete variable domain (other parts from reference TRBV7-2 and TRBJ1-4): GAGVSQSPSNKVTEKGKDVELRCDPISGHTALYWYRQSLGQGLEFLIYFQGNSAPDKSGLPSDRFSAERTGGSVSTLTIQRTQQEDSAVYLCASSPVALEKLFFGSGTQLSVL.

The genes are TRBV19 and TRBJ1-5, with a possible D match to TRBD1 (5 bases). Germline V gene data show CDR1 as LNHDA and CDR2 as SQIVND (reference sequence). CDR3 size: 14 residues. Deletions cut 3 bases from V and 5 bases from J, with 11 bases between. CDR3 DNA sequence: TGTGCCAGTAGTATTGACAGTTTTGATCAGCCCCAGCATTTT. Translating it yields CASSIDSFDQPQHF.

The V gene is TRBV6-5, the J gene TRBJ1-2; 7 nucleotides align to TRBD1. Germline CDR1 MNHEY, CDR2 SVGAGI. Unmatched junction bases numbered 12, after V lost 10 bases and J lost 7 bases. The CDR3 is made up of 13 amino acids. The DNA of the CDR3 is TGTGCCACCATTCGTACAGGGGCCGCTGGCTACACCTTC. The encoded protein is CATIRTGAAGYTF.

The CDR3 loop reads CASSIRDSGNTGELFF. The CDR3 DNA reads as TGCGCCAGCAGCATCCGGGACAGTGGGAACACCGGGGAGCTGTTTTTT. The chain carries TRBV5-1 and TRBJ2-2; 7 bases fit TRBD1. Germline V gives CDR1 SGHRS, CDR2 YFSETQ. V shed 4 bases, J shed 1 base, and the junction held 7 bases outside the gene matches. This CDR3 is 16 amino acids long.

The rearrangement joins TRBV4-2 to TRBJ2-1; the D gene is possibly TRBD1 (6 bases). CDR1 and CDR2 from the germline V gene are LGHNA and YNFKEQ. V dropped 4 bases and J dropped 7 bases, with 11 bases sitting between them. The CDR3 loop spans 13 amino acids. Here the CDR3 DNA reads TGTGCCAGCAGCCTCGACAGGTTGAATGAGCAGTTCTTC. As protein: CASSLDRLNEQFF.

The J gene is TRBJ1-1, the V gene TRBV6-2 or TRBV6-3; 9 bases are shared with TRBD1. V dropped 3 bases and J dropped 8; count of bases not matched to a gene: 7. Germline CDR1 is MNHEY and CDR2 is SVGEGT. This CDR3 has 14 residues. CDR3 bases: TGTGCCAGCAGTTATAGGACAGGGGATCCCGAAGCTTTCTTT. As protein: CASSYRTGDPEAFF.

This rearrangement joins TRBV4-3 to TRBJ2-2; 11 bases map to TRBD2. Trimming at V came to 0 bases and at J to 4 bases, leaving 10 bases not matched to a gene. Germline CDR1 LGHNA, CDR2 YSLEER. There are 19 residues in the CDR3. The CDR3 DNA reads TGCGCCAGCAGCCAAGATGAACTAGCGGGAGCTTTTGGCACCGGGGAGCTGTTTTTT. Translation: CASSQDELAGAFGTGELFF.

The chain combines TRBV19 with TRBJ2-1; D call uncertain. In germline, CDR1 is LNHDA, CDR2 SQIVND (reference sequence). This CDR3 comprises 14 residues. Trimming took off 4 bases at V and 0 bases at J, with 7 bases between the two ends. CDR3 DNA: TGTGCCAGTAGTAGTCCCAGCTCCTACAATGAGCAGTTCTTC. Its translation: CASSSPSSYNEQFF.

The CDR3 here is CASSRPGEVEAFF. DNA of the CDR3: TGTGCCAGCAGCAGACCTGGGGAGGTGGAAGCTTTCTTT. The chain links TRBV7-9 to TRBJ1-1, with D unresolved. The CDR3 has 13 residues. Per germline, CDR1 SEHNR and CDR2 FQNEAQ (reference sequence). The V end lost 5 bases, the J end lost 8 bases, and 15 bases lay between the germline ends.

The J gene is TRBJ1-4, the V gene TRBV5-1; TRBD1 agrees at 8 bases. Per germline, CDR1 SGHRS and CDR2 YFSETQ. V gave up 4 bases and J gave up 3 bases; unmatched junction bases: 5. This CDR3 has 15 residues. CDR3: CASSMDRAANEKLFF. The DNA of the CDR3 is TGCGCCAGCAGCATGGACAGGGCAGCTAATGAAAAACTGTTTTTT.

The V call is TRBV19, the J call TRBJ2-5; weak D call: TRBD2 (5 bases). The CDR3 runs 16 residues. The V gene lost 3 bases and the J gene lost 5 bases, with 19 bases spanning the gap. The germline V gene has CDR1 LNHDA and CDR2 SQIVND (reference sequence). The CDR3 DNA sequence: TGTGCCAGTAGTATGCAGCGGAGCCCCTCTTTGGAGACCCAGTACTTC. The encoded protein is CASSMQRSPSLETQYF.

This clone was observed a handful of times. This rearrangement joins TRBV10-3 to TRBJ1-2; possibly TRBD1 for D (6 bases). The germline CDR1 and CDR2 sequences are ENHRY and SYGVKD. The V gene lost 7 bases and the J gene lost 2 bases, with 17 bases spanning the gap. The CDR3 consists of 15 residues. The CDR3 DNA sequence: TGTGCCATCAACACGGCAGGGGCGATGAACTATGGCTACACCTTC. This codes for CAINTAGAMNYGYTF.

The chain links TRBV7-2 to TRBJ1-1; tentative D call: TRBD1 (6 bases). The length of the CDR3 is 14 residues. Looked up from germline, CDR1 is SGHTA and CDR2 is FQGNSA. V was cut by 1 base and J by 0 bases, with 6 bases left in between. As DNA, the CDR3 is TGTGCCAGCAGCTTAGACAGGGTGAACACTGAAGCTTTCTTT. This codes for CASSLDRVNTEAFF.

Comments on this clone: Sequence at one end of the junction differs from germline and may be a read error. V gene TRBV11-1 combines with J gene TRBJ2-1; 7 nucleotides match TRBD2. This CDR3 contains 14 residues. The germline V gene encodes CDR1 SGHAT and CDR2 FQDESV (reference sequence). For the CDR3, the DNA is TGTGCCAGCAGCTTAATCCGGGACTACCATGAGCAGTTCTTC. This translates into CASSLIRDYHEQFF. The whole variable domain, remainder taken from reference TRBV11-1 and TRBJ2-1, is EAEVAQSPRYKITEKSQAVAFWCDPISGHATLYWYRQILGQGPELLVQFQDESVVDDSQLPKDRFSAERLKGVDSTLKIQPAELGDSAMYLCASSLIRDYHEQFFGPGTRLTVL.

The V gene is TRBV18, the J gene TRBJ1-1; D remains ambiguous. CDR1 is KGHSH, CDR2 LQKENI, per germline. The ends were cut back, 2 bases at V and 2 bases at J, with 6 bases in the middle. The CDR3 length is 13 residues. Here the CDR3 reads CASSPTTNTEAFF. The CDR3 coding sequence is TGTGCCAGCTCACCAACGACTAACACTGAAGCTTTCTTT. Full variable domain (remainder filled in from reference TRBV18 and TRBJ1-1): NAGVMQNPRHLVRRRGQEARLRCSPMKGHSHVYWYRQLPEEGLKFMVYLQKENIIDESGMPKERFSAEFPKEGPSILRIQQVVRGDSAAYFCASSPTTNTEAFFGQGTRLTVV.

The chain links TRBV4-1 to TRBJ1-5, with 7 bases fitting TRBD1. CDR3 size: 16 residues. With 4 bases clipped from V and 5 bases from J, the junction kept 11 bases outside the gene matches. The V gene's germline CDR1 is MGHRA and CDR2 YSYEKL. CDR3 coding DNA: TGCGCCAGCAGCCTAGACCGGGCAGGGGGTGATCAGCCCCAGCATTTT. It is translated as CASSLDRAGGDQPQHF.

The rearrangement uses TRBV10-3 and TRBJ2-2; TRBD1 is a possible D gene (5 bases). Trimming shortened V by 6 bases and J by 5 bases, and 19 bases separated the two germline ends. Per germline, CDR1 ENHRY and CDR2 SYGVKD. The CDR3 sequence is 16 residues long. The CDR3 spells CAIRDTVREGTGELFF. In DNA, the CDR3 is TGTGCCATCAGGGACACGGTGCGAGAAGGTACCGGGGAGCTGTTTTTT.

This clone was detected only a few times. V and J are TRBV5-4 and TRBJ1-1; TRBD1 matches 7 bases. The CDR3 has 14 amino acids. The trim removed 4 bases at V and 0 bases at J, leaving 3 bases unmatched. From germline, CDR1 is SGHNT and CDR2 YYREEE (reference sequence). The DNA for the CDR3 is TGTGCCAGCAGCCGACAGGGACTGAACACTGAAGCTTTCTTT. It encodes CASSRQGLNTEAFF.

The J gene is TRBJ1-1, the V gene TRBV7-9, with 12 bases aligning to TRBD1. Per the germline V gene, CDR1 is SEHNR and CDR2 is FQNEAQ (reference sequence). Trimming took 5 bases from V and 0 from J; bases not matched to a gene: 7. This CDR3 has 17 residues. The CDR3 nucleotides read TGTGCCAGCAGCCCCGGGACAGGGGGCCTTTTGAACACTGAAGCTTTCTTT. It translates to CASSPGTGGLLNTEAFF.

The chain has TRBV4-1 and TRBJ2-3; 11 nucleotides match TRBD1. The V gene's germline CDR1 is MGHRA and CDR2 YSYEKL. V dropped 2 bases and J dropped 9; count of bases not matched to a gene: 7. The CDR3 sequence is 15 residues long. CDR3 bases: TGCGCCAGCAGCCAATTTGGGACAGGGGGTACGACGCAGTATTTT. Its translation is CASSQFGTGGTTQYF.

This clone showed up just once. CDR3 protein: CASSQELATQYF. The CDR3 region has the DNA TGTGCCAGCAGCCAAGAATTGGCGACCCAGTACTTC. The chain recombines TRBV14 with TRBJ2-5; D not certain. Germline CDR1 SGHDN, CDR2 FVKESK. The CDR3 has 12 amino acids. Trimming pared 0 bases from V and 7 bases from J, leaving 6 bases between.

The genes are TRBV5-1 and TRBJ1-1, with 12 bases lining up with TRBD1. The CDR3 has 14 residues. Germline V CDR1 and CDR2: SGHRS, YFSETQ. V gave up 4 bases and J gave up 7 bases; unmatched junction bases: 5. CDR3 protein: CASSTGTGGIEAFF. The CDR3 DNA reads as TGCGCCAGCAGCACCGGGACAGGGGGCATTGAAGCTTTCTTT. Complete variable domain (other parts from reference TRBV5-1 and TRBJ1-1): KAGVTQTPRYLIKTRGQQVTLSCSPISGHRSVSWYQQTPGQGLQFLFEYFSETQRNKGNFPGRFSGRQFSNSRSEMNVSTLELGDSALYLCASSTGTGGIEAFFGQGTRLTVV.

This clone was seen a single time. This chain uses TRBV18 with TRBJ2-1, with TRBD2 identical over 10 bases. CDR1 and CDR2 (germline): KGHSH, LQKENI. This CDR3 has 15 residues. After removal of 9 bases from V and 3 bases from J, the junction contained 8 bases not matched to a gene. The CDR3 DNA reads TGTGCCAGTTCTAGCGGGAGTGGGAGCTACAATGAGCAGTTCTTC. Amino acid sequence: CASSSGSGSYNEQFF.

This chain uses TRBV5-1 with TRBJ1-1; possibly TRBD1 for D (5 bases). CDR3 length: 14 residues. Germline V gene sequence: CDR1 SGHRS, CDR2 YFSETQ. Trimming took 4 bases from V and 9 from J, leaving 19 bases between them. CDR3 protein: CASSRQGIEEKAFF. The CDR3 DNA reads TGCGCCAGCAGCCGCCAGGGTATCGAGGAGAAAGCTTTCTTT.

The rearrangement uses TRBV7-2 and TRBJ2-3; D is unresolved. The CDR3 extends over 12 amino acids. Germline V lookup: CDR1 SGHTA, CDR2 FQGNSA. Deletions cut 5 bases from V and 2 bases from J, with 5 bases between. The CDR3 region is CASSPNTDTQYF. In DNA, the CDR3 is TGTGCCAGCAGCCCAAACACAGATACGCAGTATTTT.

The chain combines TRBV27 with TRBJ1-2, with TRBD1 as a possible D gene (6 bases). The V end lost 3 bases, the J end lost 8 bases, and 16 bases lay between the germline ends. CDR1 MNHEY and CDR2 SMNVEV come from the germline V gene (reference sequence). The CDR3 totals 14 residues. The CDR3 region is CASSLAGAPMGYTF. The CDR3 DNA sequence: TGTGCCAGCAGTTTGGCAGGGGCGCCAATGGGCTACACCTTC.